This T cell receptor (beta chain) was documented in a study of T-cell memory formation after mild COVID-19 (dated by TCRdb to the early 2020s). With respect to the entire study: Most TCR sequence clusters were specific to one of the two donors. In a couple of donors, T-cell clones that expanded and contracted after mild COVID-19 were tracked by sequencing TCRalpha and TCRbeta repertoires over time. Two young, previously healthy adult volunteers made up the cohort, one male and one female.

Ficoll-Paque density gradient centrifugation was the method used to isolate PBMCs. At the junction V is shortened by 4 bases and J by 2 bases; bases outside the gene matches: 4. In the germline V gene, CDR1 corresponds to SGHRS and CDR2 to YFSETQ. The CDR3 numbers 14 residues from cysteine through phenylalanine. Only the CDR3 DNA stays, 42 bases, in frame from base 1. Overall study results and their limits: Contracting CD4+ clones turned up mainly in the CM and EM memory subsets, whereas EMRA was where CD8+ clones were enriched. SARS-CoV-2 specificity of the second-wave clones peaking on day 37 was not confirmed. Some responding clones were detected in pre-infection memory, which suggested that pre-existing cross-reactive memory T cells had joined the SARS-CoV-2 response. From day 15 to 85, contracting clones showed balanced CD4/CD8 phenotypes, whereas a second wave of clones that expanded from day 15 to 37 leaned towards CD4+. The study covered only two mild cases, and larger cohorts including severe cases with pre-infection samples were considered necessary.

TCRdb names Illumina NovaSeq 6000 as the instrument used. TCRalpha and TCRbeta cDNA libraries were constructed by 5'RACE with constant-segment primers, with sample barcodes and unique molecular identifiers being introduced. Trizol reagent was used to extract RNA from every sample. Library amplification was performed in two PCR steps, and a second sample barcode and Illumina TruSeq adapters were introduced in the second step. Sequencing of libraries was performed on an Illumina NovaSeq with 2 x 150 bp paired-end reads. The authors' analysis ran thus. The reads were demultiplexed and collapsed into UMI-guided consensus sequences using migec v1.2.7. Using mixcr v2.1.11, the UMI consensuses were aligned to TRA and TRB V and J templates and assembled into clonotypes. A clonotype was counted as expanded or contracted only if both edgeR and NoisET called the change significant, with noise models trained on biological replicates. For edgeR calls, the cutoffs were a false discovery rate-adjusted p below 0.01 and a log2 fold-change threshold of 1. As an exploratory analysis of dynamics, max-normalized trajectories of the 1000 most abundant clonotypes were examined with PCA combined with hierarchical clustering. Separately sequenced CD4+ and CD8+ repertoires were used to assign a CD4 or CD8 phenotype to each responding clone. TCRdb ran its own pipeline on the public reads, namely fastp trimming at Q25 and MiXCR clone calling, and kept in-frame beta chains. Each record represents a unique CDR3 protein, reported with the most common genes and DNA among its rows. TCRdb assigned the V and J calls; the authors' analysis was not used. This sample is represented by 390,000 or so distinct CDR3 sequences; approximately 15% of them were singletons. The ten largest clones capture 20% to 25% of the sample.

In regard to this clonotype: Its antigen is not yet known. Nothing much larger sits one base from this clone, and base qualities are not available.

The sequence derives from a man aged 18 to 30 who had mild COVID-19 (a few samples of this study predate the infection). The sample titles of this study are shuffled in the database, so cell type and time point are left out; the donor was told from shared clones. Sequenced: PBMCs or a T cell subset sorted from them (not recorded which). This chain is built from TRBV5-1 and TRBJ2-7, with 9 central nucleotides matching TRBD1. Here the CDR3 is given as CASSTQGAAYEQYF. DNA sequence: TGCGCCAGCAGCACACAGGGGGCCGCCTACGAGCAGTACTTC.